Sequencing of this T cell receptor beta chain was carried out in a study of blood T cell repertoires in COVID-19. Whole-study context: PBMCs, B-cell-depleted T cells, or T cells were the source of the cDNA or gDNA that made up the material.

This table comes from immunoSEQ multiplex PCR, and its TCRdb copy is limited to in-frame clones, with some not included. The table shows approximately 350,000 clones, with roughly 90% occurring only once. This CDR3 comprises 16 residues. Per germline, CDR1 SEHNR and CDR2 FQNEAQ (reference sequence). V shed 6 bases, J shed 6 bases, and the junction held 9 bases outside the gene matches. Recovered status applied to Cohort 3 donors who had two consecutive negative PCRs. It also applied to those with clearance or with symptom resolution. This receptor was identified in a woman younger than 45 who had recovered from COVID-19. The sample was PBMCs or T cells enriched from blood (not recorded which). The chain couples TRBV7-9 to TRBJ2-1; 12 positions match TRBD2. CDR3 amino acids: CASRPTGTSGLNEQFF. For the CDR3, the DNA is TGTGCCAGCAGACCTACAGGGACTAGCGGGCTCAATGAGCAGTTCTTC.